This T cell receptor (beta chain) stems from a study of T cells in Graves' hyperthyroidism and ophthalmopathy. Overall study: Peripheral blood was taken when the disease was first diagnosed, before any treatment began.

Out of over 7.5 ml of fresh peripheral blood came the PBMCs. Researchers took RNA transcripts and amplified the TCR beta CDR3 regions from them. A first-round RT-PCR of the TCR CDR3 used the HTBI primer set. One entry per CDR3 protein results from TCRdb running MiXCR on the multiplex PCR reads. The table records 530,000 or so distinct CDR3 sequences, 17% of them present only once. General study results and limits: Most thyroid clonotypes that were expanded above 0.001 also turned up in blood. The model predicted ophthalmopathy a median about 6.6 months before onset.

V lost 3 bases and J lost 7; bases outside the gene matches: 8. CDR1 MDHEN and CDR2 SYDVKM come from the germline V gene. This CDR3 is 15 amino acids long. This clonotype was counted many times. Its antigen is still unknown. The sequence derives from a young woman with Graves' ophthalmopathy. The sample was blood. The chain carries TRBV28 and TRBJ2-1; 8 bases map to TRBD2. CDR3 protein: CASSLAAGARNEQFF. CDR3 bases: TGTGCCAGCAGTTTGGCAGCGGGAGCTCGTAATGAGCAGTTCTTC.